This TCR beta chain was observed in a study of T cell responses to AZD1222 COVID-19 vaccine. In regard to this clone: Its antigen is undetermined.

General observations from the study: Clonal diversity was possibly underestimated, and the donors were mostly white British, with more females.

Trimming removed 4 bases from V and 10 bases from J; junction bases left unmatched: 9. CDR3 length equals 15 residues. Germline V lookup: CDR1 SGHDT, CDR2 YYEEEE. Here immunoSEQ multiplex PCR was the method, and the copy in TCRdb shows in-frame clones only, minus some. Found here are roughly 200,000 clones, roughly nine tenths of them singletons; the top ten hold about 1.7%. The chain employs TRBV5-6 and TRBJ1-6; TRBD1 matches 9 bases. The sequence was collected from an adult who received the AZD1222 COVID-19 vaccine. The sequenced sample was peripheral blood, obtained 28 days after the second AZD1222 dose. The CDR3 coding sequence is TGTGCCAGCAGCCCGGGGACAGGGCTTAGGTCACCCCTCCACTTT. Its protein product is CASSPGTGLRSPLHF.